This TCR beta chain is drawn from a study of T cell responses to AZD1222 COVID-19 vaccine. Study-level points and caveats: Clonal diversity may have been underestimated, and the donors were mostly white British, with more females than males. Distributed over spike, vaccine-associated CD4 TCRs predominated at 160-218 and 743-854.

Samples with a second dose at about 4 or about 12 weeks were pooled together. Trimming removed 3 bases from V and 7 bases from J, with 4 bases in between. This CDR3 is built from 11 residues. Germline V gene lookup returns CDR1 LGHDT and CDR2 YNNKEL (reference sequence). TCRdb keeps only in-frame clones here, not all; method: immunoSEQ multiplex PCR. Of 180,000 or so clones in the sample, around 92% were seen once. This clone was counted a single time. The antigen is not known. The receptor was derived from an adult who received the AZD1222 COVID-19 vaccine. Source: peripheral blood, taken 28 days after the second AZD1222 dose. The genes are TRBV3-1 (or the pseudogene TRBV3-2) and TRBJ2-1; D gene ambiguous. CDR3 sequence (DNA): TGTGCCAGCAGCCACGGAAATGAGCAGTTCTTC. It encodes CASSHGNEQFF.